The 19 T cell receptor beta chains presented below share a single source sample, sequenced in a study of response to subunit inactivated influenza vaccine. TCRdb called the RT-PCR reads again in MiXCR, with one record for every CDR3 protein. The table includes some 570,000 distinct CDR3 sequences, approximately 10% detected once. The same sample was also used in a study of T cells expressing NK-cell markers. That work states: Scientists made TCR beta cDNA using 5'RACE template switching with UMIs.

Sequenced here: PBMCs from blood, sampled on the day of vaccination. These receptors all stem from a man aged 45-65 years who received an inactivated influenza vaccine.

This clonotype has a count of ten or more. The V call is TRBV28, the J call TRBJ2-6; D remains ambiguous. Germline V gene sequence: CDR1 MDHEN, CDR2 SYDVKM. The CDR3 has 14 amino acids. The ends were cut back, 4 bases at V and 0 bases at J, with 4 bases in the middle. As DNA, the CDR3 is TGTGCCAGCAGTTCGGACTCTGGGGCCAACGTCCTGACTTTC. This translates into CASSSDSGANVLTF.

In its sample, this clonotype was seen a few times. This chain connects TRBV6-2 or TRBV6-3 to TRBJ1-5, with D maybe TRBD1 (5 bases). The CDR3 loop spans 16 amino acids. Germline V lookup: CDR1 MNHEY, CDR2 SVGEGT. Trimming removed 11 bases from V and 0 bases from J, with 20 bases in between. In DNA, the CDR3 is TGTGCCGCAAGGAGTGCAGGGTCCTATAGCAATCAGCCCCAGCATTTT. As protein: CAARSAGSYSNQPQHF.

This clonotype was seen more than once but under ten times. The chain uses TRBV4-2 and TRBJ2-2, with TRBD1 as a possible D gene (5 bases). Germline V gene sequence: CDR1 LGHNA, CDR2 YNFKEQ. V was shortened by 0 bases and J by 3 bases, with 5 bases between the two germline ends. The CDR3 consists of 14 residues. CDR3 nucleotides: TGTGCCAGCAGCCAAGACAGGGACACCGGGGAGCTGTTTTTT. Protein product: CASSQDRDTGELFF.

In its sample, this clonotype was seen many times. The CDR3: CASSIAGTGSGNEQFF. The CDR3 region has the DNA TGTGCCAGTAGCATCGCCGGGACAGGGTCTGGCAATGAGCAGTTCTTC. The chain is built from TRBV19 and TRBJ2-1; 9 nucleotides agree with TRBD1. J lost 6 bases, V lost 6 bases, and 12 bases had no gene match. From germline, CDR1 is LNHDA and CDR2 SQIVND (reference sequence). There are 16 residues in the CDR3.

The chain has TRBV7-9 and TRBJ2-3; D is undetermined. Germline V gives CDR1 SEHNR, CDR2 FQNEAQ (reference sequence). V was pared by 0 bases and J by 2 bases, with 6 bases between. The CDR3 extends over 14 amino acids. DNA for the CDR3: TGTGCCAGCAGCTTAGCCGTCACCACAGATACGCAGTATTTT. Its protein product is CASSLAVTTDTQYF.

Only a few counts were recorded for this clonotype. The chain carries TRBV30 and TRBJ2-1; D is undetermined. From germline, CDR1 is GTSNPN and CDR2 SVGIG (reference sequence). V dropped 4 bases and J dropped 0 bases, with 13 bases sitting between them. This CDR3 spans 15 amino acids. The CDR3 sequence is CAWTATWSSYNEQFF. DNA for the CDR3: TGTGCCTGGACCGCGACTTGGAGCTCCTACAATGAGCAGTTCTTC.

The rearrangement uses TRBV7-2 and TRBJ2-7; 9 positions agree with TRBD1. The CDR3 is 15 residues long. Trimming removed 5 bases from V and 1 base from J; junction bases left unmatched: 6. Germline V gene lookup returns CDR1 SGHTA and CDR2 FQGNSA. The CDR3 nucleotides read TGTGCCAGCAGCGTCCTTGACAGGGGGTCCTACGAGCAGTACTTC. Its protein product is CASSVLDRGSYEQYF.

This clonotype was recorded many times. The rearrangement links TRBV11-2 to TRBJ2-6, with 7 positions matching TRBD1. The CDR3 runs 20 residues. The junction had 17 bases not matched to a gene; V was cut back by 6 bases and J by 0 bases. Germline CDR1 is SGHAT and CDR2 is FQNNGV. The CDR3 loop is CASRRFWDRKIFSGANVLTF. CDR3 nucleotides: TGTGCCAGCAGGCGCTTTTGGGACAGAAAAATTTTCTCTGGGGCCAACGTCCTGACTTTC.

The chain couples TRBV21-1 to TRBJ2-5; the table's D call of TRBD1 was not tested on the DNA. TRBV21-1 is given as a pseudogene. This CDR3 comprises 22 residues. The CDR3 reads CASSNSKDLWGRPLQYQETQYF. CDR3 nucleotide sequence: TGTGCCAGCAGCAACTCCAAAGACTTGTGGGGACGACCCCTACAGTACCAAGAGACCCAGTACTTC.

The V and J genes are TRBV2 and TRBJ2-2; TRBD1 agrees at 7 bases. CDR1 and CDR2 (germline): SNHLY, FYNNEI. J gave up 1 base and V 6 bases, and 8 bases lay outside the gene matches. There are 16 residues in the CDR3. CDR3 coding DNA: TGTGCCAGCAGCGAGACAGGGCCTCGGAACACCGGGGAGCTGTTTTTT. It yields the protein CASSETGPRNTGELFF.

This rearrangement joins TRBV25-1 to TRBJ2-3; 9 nucleotides match TRBD2. CDR1 and CDR2 (germline): MGHDK, SYGVNS. Unmatched junction bases numbered 15, after V lost 8 bases and J lost 6 bases. The CDR3 sequence is 16 residues long. The CDR3 reads CASSRGFGGRADTQYF. The CDR3 bases are TGTGCCAGCTCTAGGGGGTTCGGCGGGAGGGCGGATACGCAGTATTTT.

This clonotype has only a few counts. This sequence joins TRBV7-6 and TRBJ1-6; D call uncertain. The CDR3 sequence is 15 residues long. Germline CDR1 reads SGHVS; CDR2 reads FNYEAQ. Trimming took 3 bases from V and 9 from J, leaving 15 bases between them. CDR3 bases: TGTGCCAGCAGCTTTCGAAGGAATCCCGGTTCACCCCTCCACTTT. Amino acids: CASSFRRNPGSPLHF.

This clonotype was seen ten or more times. CDR3 in amino acids: CSMEDRGETQYF. The CDR3 coding sequence is TGCAGCATGGAGGACAGGGGAGAGACCCAGTACTTC. V and J are TRBV29-1 and TRBJ2-5; 9 nucleotides agree with TRBD1. The CDR3 is 12 residues long. The J segment lost 4 bases and the V segment lost 8 bases, leaving 5 bases of the junction unmatched. The V gene's germline CDR1 is SQVTM and CDR2 ANQGSEA.

This clonotype was seen a handful of times. The chain links TRBV4-3 to TRBJ2-1; 11 nucleotides line up with TRBD1. This CDR3 has 17 amino acids. The germline gives CDR1 LGHNA, CDR2 YSLEER. V shed 3 bases, J shed 3 bases, and the junction held 7 bases outside the gene matches. The CDR3 spells CASSHVYGTGGYNEQFF. CDR3 nucleotides: TGCGCCAGCAGCCATGTTTACGGGACAGGGGGCTACAATGAGCAGTTCTTC.

The chain has TRBV5-1 and TRBJ2-7, with a possible D match to TRBD2 (6 bases). The CDR3 length is 14 residues. The V and J ends lost 4 bases and 2 bases respectively, with 13 bases between them. Germline-derived CDR1 and CDR2 are SGHRS and YFSETQ. CDR3 bases: TGCGCCAGCAGCCAGGAGGGGCTCCCCTACGAGCAGTACTTC. Translation gives CASSQEGLPYEQYF.

V and J are TRBV20-1 and TRBJ2-3; 10 bases map to TRBD2. In germline, CDR1 is DFQATT, CDR2 SNEGSKA (reference sequence). CDR3 size: 15 residues. The J segment lost 2 bases and the V segment lost 4 bases, leaving 6 bases of the junction unmatched. The CDR3 loop reads CSATLAGGTTDTQYF. In DNA, the CDR3 is TGCAGTGCTACCTTAGCGGGAGGTACCACAGATACGCAGTATTTT.

V usage is TRBV25-1 and J usage is TRBJ2-7; a possible D gene is TRBD2 (6 bases). There are 14 residues in the CDR3. CDR1 MGHDK and CDR2 SYGVNS come from the germline V gene. Trimming shortened V by 7 bases and J by 3 bases, and 16 bases separated the two germline ends. This chain's CDR3 is CASNPGGTHYEQYF. DNA for the CDR3: TGTGCCAGCAACCCCGGGGGTACCCACTACGAGCAGTACTTC.

The rearrangement uses TRBV18 and TRBJ1-1; 8 nucleotides align to TRBD1. Germline loops: CDR1 KGHSH, CDR2 LQKENI. CDR3 length: 17 residues. Trimming removed 1 base from V and 2 bases from J; junction bases left unmatched: 9. CDR3 bases: TGTGCCAGCTCACCACAGGGCAGGGGGCTTCTCAACACTGAAGCTTTCTTT. Translating it yields CASSPQGRGLLNTEAFF.

This chain links TRBV9 with TRBJ1-4; no firm D call. The CDR3 totals 14 residues. The germline CDR1 and CDR2 sequences are SGDLS and YYNGEE. Trimming took off 1 base at V and 6 bases at J, with 10 bases between the two ends. The CDR3 loop is CASSVRWADEKLFF. CDR3 nucleotide sequence: TGTGCCAGCAGCGTAAGGTGGGCGGATGAAAAACTGTTTTTT.